One sample yielded the 5 T cell receptor beta chains listed below, sequenced in a study of cytomegalovirus exposure and HLA in healthy donors. PCR involved 60 Vbeta and 13 Jbeta primers. Profiling relied on immunoSEQ multiplex PCR, and the TCRdb table lists in-frame clones only, not all of them. Of fewer than 150,000 clones detected, more than 70% appear once; the ten largest clones hold around 3%. What was sequenced was PBMCs. These receptor sequences come from a man between 40 and 49 years old in good health and CMV-seronegative.

The V gene is TRBV5-3, the J gene TRBJ2-2; unclear D gene. TRBV5-3 is an open reading frame, and its role is uncertain. V was shortened by 0 bases and J by 2 bases, with 11 bases between the two germline ends. The length of the CDR3 is 16 residues. The CDR3 bases are TGTGCCAGAAGCTTGGTAATGTCAGTCAACACCGGGGAGCTGTTTTTT. It encodes CARSLVMSVNTGELFF.

This chain joins TRBV4-1 and TRBJ2-7; 7 positions match TRBD1. CDR3 length equals 13 residues. V lost 2 bases to trimming and J lost 2 bases; unmatched junction nucleotides: 0. Germline-derived CDR1 and CDR2 are MGHRA and YSYEKL. The CDR3 protein is CASSQQGAYEQYF. The CDR3 DNA follows: TGCGCCAGCAGCCAACAGGGGGCCTACGAGCAGTACTTC.

The sample holds a few counts of this clone. The chain joins TRBV30 to TRBJ1-5; possible D gene TRBD1, 6 bases. There are 13 residues in the CDR3. CDR1 and CDR2 (germline): GTSNPN, SVGIG (reference sequence). Trimming removed 3 bases at V and 5 bases at J, with 11 bases between. The CDR3 spells CAWSTGRDQPQHF. The DNA for the CDR3 is TGTGCCTGGAGCACAGGGAGGGATCAGCCCCAGCATTTT.

This clone was counted between two and nine times. The chain uses TRBV27 and TRBJ2-7, with a weak D call TRBD1 (6 bases). The CDR3 covers 15 residues. The V and J ends lost 6 bases and 5 bases respectively, with 20 bases between them. Germline assignment: CDR1 MNHEY and CDR2 SMNVEV (reference sequence). The CDR3 spells CASSSSTGPHDEQYF. CDR3 DNA: TGTGCCAGCAGCTCCTCCACAGGGCCTCACGACGAGCAGTACTTC.

This clone was found a few times. V gene TRBV16 combines with J gene TRBJ2-1; 7 nucleotides line up with TRBD2. Germline V gene data show CDR1 as KGHSY and CDR2 as FQNENV. The ends lost 3 bases at V and 3 bases at J; junction bases unmatched: 2. This CDR3 region has 14 residues. CDR3 DNA sequence: TGTGCCAGCAGCCAGGGGGGGGGCTACAATGAGCAGTTCTTC. This codes for CASSQGGGYNEQFF.